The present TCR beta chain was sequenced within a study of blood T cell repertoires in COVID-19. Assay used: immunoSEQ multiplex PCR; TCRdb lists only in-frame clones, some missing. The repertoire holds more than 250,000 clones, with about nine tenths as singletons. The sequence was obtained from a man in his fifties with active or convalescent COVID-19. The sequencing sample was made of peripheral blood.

In DNA, the CDR3 is TGTGCCAGCTCATCCACATGGGCAAACACTGAAGCTTTCTTT. This encodes CASSSTWANTEAFF. The chain joins TRBV18 to TRBJ1-1, with D unclear. The CDR3 runs 14 residues. Germline CDR1 KGHSH, CDR2 LQKENI. Trimming took off 5 bases at V and 2 bases at J, with 12 bases between the two ends.